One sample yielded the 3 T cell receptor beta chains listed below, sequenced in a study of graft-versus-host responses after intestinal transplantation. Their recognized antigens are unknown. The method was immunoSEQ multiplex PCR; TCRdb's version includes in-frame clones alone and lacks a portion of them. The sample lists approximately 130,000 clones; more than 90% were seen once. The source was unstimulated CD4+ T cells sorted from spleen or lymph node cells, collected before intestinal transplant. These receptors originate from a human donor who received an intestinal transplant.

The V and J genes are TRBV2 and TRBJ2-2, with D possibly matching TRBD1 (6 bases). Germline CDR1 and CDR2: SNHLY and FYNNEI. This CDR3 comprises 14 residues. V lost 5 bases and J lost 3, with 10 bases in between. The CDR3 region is CASSSDRDTGELFF. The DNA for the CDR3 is TGTGCCAGCAGTTCGGACAGAGACACCGGGGAGCTGTTTTTT.

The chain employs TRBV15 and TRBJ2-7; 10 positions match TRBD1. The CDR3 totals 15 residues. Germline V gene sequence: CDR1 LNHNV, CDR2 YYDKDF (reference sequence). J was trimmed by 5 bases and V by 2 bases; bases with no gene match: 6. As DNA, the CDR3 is TGTGCCACCAGCAGAACCGGGACAGGGGCCCACGAGCAGTACTTC. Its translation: CATSRTGTGAHEQYF.

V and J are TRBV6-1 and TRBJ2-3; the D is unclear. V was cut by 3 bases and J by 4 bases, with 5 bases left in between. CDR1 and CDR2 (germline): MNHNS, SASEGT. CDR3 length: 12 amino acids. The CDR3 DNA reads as TGTGCCAGCAGTGACAGTTCAGATACGCAGTATTTT. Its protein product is CASSDSSDTQYF.